The 18 T cell receptor beta chains reported below all come from one sample, sequenced in a study of cytomegalovirus exposure and HLA in healthy donors. It was with 60 Vbeta and 13 Jbeta primers that the PCR ran. Here immunoSEQ multiplex PCR was the method, and the copy in TCRdb shows in-frame clones only, minus some. Of some 99,000 clones listed, 69% were seen once; the top ten hold 0.95% to 1.5%. The specimen sequenced was PBMCs. The receptors here all came from a female donor in good health and CMV-seronegative.

The chain links TRBV7-8 to TRBJ1-5; 8 bases fit TRBD1. Germline V gives CDR1 SGHVS, CDR2 FQNEAQ. V lost 4 bases and J lost 2; bases outside the gene matches: 1. The CDR3 contains 14 residues. CDR3 amino acids: CASSSGQGNQPQHF. DNA of the CDR3: TGTGCCAGCAGCTCGGGACAGGGCAATCAGCCCCAGCATTTT. The full variable domain, completed using reference TRBV7-8 and TRBJ1-5, is GAGVSQSPRYKVAKRGQDVALRCDPISGHVSLFWYQQALGQGPEFLTYFQNEAQLDKSGLPSDRFFAERPEGSVSTLKIQRTQQEDSAVYLCASSSGQGNQPQHFGDGTRLSIL.

V and J are TRBV10-3 and TRBJ2-1; 7 bases are shared with TRBD1. CDR3 size: 16 residues. The germline gives CDR1 ENHRY, CDR2 SYGVKD. V was pared by 0 bases and J by 3 bases, with 5 bases of the junction left unmatched. CDR3 residues: CAISESMAGGYNEQFF. In DNA, the CDR3 is TGTGCCATCAGTGAGTCTATGGCAGGGGGCTACAATGAGCAGTTCTTC.

This clone was seen more than once but under ten times. The rearrangement links TRBV4-3 to TRBJ1-1; no reliable D call. CDR1 is LGHNA and CDR2 is YSLEER in the germline V gene. V lost 1 base, J lost 0 bases, and 9 bases lay in between. The CDR3 contains 15 residues. DNA of the CDR3: TGCGCCAGCAGCCAAGTTGCCACAATGAACACTGAAGCTTTCTTT. It yields the protein CASSQVATMNTEAFF.

This clone showed up just a few times. The chain joins TRBV11-2 to TRBJ1-1; no firm D call. Germline CDR1 is SGHAT and CDR2 is FQNNGV. There are 13 residues in the CDR3. V gave up 8 bases and J gave up 3 bases, with 13 bases separating them. The CDR3 region is CASGMREDTEAFF. The CDR3 DNA sequence: TGTGCCAGCGGAATGCGGGAGGACACTGAAGCTTTCTTT.

The chain is built from TRBV7-9 and TRBJ1-2; D is unclear. Trimming removed 5 bases from V and 0 bases from J, with 4 bases in between. The germline V gene has CDR1 SEHNR and CDR2 FQNEAQ (reference sequence). The CDR3 sequence is 12 residues long. CDR3 loop: CASSPTNYGYTF. The CDR3 DNA reads TGTGCCAGCAGCCCCACTAACTATGGCTACACCTTC.

This chain links TRBV28 with TRBJ2-1; 9 bases align to TRBD2. The CDR3 has 15 amino acids. Germline CDR1 is MDHEN and CDR2 is SYDVKM. The trim removed 4 bases at V and 2 bases at J, leaving 3 bases unmatched. The CDR3 loop is CASSSLAGPYNEQFF. CDR3 bases: TGTGCCAGCAGTTCCCTAGCGGGACCCTACAATGAGCAGTTCTTC.

This chain connects TRBV9 to TRBJ1-3; 7 nucleotides align to TRBD1. Germline-derived CDR1 and CDR2 are SGDLS and YYNGEE. CDR3 length equals 14 residues. The ends lost 3 bases at V and 7 bases at J; junction bases unmatched: 7. Here the CDR3 reads CASSAQGSWNTIYF. In nucleotides, the CDR3 is TGTGCCAGCAGCGCACAGGGGAGTTGGAACACCATATATTTT.

The chain carries TRBV7-9 and TRBJ2-5, with TRBD2 identical over 9 bases. This CDR3 spans 16 amino acids. Germline assignment: CDR1 SEHNR and CDR2 FQNEAQ (reference sequence). The V gene end was trimmed by 1 base and the J gene end by 4 bases; junction bases not matched to a gene: 7. This chain's CDR3 is CASSLVVAGDGETQYF. As DNA, the CDR3 is TGTGCCAGCAGCTTAGTGGTAGCGGGAGACGGAGAGACCCAGTACTTC.

CDR3 nucleotides: TGTGCCAGCAGCATAGACAGGGCCTACGAGCAGTACTTC. It encodes CASSIDRAYEQYF. The chain combines TRBV5-4 with TRBJ2-7; 7 nucleotides agree with TRBD1. V shed 4 bases, J shed 2 bases, and the junction held 3 bases outside the gene matches. This CDR3 is built from 13 residues. Looked up from germline, CDR1 is SGHNT and CDR2 is YYREEE (reference sequence).

This clone was counted between two and nine times. The rearrangement links TRBV19 to TRBJ1-5; D not certain. The CDR3 totals 12 residues. V lost 7 bases, J lost 6 bases, and 10 bases lay in between. The germline CDR1 and CDR2 sequences are LNHDA and SQIVND (reference sequence). CDR3 coding DNA: TGTGCCAGTACTCTGCGGGGTCAGCCCCAGCATTTT. It specifies CASTLRGQPQHF. Full variable domain (outside the CDR3, taken from reference TRBV19 and TRBJ1-5): DGGITQSPKYLFRKEGQNVTLSCEQNLNHDAMYWYRQDPGQGLRLIYYSQIVNDFQKGDIAEGYSVSREKKESFPLTVTSAQKNPTAFYLCASTLRGQPQHFGDGTRLSIL.

V gene TRBV7-9 combines with J gene TRBJ1-2; 7 bases match TRBD1. This CDR3 contains 14 residues. The J segment lost 8 bases and the V segment lost 5 bases, leaving 11 bases of the junction unmatched. Germline V CDR1 and CDR2: SEHNR, FQNEAQ (reference sequence). CDR3 coding DNA: TGTGCCAGCAGCATGAGACAGGGATCCGTCGGCTACACCTTC. The encoded protein is CASSMRQGSVGYTF.

V usage is TRBV27 and J usage is TRBJ1-2; the D gene is possibly TRBD1 (6 bases). The CDR3 runs to 14 residues. Germline CDR1 and CDR2: MNHEY and SMNVEV (reference sequence). The V gene lost 0 bases and the J gene lost 7 bases, with 12 bases spanning the gap. The CDR3 spells CASSLSVGAGGYTF. CDR3 DNA sequence: TGTGCCAGCAGTTTATCGGTGGGGGCAGGTGGCTACACCTTC.

This clone has only a few counts. The chain couples TRBV7-2 to TRBJ1-1; tentatively, D is TRBD1 (5 bases). This CDR3 spans 13 amino acids. CDR1 SGHTA and CDR2 FQGNSA come from the germline V gene. Between the trimmed V and J ends, which lost 7 bases and 4 bases, there was a span of 13 bases. This CDR3 reads CASTAGWGTEAFF. In DNA, the CDR3 is TGTGCCAGCACGGCAGGGTGGGGCACTGAAGCTTTCTTT.

This chain links TRBV4-1 with TRBJ2-2; D is unresolved. The CDR3 contains 11 residues. Germline V CDR1 and CDR2: MGHRA, YSYEKL. V dropped 5 bases and J dropped 8 bases, with 6 bases sitting between them. CDR3 bases: TGCGCCAGCAGCATTCTGGGGGAGCTGTTTTTT. It is translated as CASSILGELFF.

The J gene is TRBJ2-1, the V gene TRBV5-1, with a weak D call TRBD1 (6 bases). Trimming cost V 7 bases and J 6 bases, with 17 bases left between them. Germline V CDR1 and CDR2: SGHRS, YFSETQ. CDR3 length equals 14 residues. The CDR3 spells CASRRDTPLNEQFF. The CDR3 DNA follows: TGCGCCAGCCGCCGGGACACCCCTCTCAATGAGCAGTTCTTC.

This clone was found a few times. The V call is TRBV2, the J call TRBJ1-3, with 8 bases fitting TRBD1. The length of the CDR3 is 15 residues. Germline V CDR1 and CDR2: SNHLY, FYNNEI. V lost 6 bases and J lost 2; bases outside the gene matches: 6. The CDR3 reads CASSTPDRAGNTIYF. In nucleotides, the CDR3 is TGTGCCAGCAGCACACCGGACAGGGCTGGAAACACCATATATTTT.

This chain's CDR3 is CASSKGTGSVSYEQYF. The CDR3, as DNA: TGTGCCAGCAGTAAGGGGACAGGGAGCGTATCCTACGAGCAGTACTTC. The chain recombines TRBV25-1 with TRBJ2-5, with 9 positions matching TRBD1. Near its end, the DNA agrees better with TRBJ2-7, so the J call may be wrong. This CDR3 has 16 residues. Germline assignment: CDR1 MGHDK and CDR2 SYGVNS.

The chain links TRBV7-2 to TRBJ2-5; D call uncertain. With 2 bases removed from V and 1 base from J, the gap between germline ends came to 8 bases. The CDR3 has 14 residues. Germline V gives CDR1 SGHTA, CDR2 FQGNSA. Here the CDR3 DNA reads TGTGCCAGCAGCTTATTATACGGCCAAGAGACCCAGTACTTC. This codes for CASSLLYGQETQYF.